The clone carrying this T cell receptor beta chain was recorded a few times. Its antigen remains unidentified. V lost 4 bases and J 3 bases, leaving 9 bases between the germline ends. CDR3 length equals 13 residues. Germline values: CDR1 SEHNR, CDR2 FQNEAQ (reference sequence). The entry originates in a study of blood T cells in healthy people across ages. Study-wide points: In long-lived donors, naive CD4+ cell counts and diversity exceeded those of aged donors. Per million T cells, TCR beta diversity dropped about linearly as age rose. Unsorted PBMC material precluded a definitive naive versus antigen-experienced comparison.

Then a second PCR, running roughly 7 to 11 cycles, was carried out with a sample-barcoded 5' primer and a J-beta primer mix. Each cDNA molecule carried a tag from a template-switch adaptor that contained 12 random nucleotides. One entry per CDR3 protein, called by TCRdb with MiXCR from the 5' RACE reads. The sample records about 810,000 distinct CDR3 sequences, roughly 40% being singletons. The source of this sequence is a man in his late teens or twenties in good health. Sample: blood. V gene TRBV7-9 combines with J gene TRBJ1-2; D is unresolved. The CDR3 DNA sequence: TGTGCCAGCAGCTCTTTGGGCTACTATGGCTACACCTTC. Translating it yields CASSSLGYYGYTF. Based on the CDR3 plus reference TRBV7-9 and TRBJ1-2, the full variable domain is DTGVSQNPRHKITKRGQNVTFRCDPISEHNRLYWYRQTLGQGPEFLTYFQNEAQLEKSRLLSDRFSAERPKGSFSTLEIQRTEQGDSAMYLCASSSLGYYGYTFGSGTRLTVV.